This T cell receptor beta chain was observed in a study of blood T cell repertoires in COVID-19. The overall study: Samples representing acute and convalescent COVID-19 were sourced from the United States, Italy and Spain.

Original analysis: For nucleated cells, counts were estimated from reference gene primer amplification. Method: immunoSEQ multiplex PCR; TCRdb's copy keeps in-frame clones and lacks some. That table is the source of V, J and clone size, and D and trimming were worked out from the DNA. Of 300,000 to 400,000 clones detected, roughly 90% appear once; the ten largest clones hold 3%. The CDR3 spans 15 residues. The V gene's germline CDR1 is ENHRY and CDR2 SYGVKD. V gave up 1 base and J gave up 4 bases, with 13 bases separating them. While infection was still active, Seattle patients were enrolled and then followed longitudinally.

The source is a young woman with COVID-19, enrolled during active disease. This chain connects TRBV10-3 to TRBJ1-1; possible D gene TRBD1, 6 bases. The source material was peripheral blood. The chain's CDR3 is CAISEFPSRGTEAFF. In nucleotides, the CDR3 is TGTGCCATCAGTGAGTTCCCCAGCAGGGGCACTGAAGCTTTCTTT.